This T cell receptor (beta chain) was documented in a study of shared clonotypes between healthy human individuals. Study overall: CD4 naive and CD4 memory each took three plates per donor, while CD8 naive took two and CD8 memory one.

Study-level results: Non-shared clonotypes had lower generation probabilities than those shared by all four donors.

With respect to this clone: Its antigen is as yet unknown.

Measured with immunoSEQ multiplex PCR; TCRdb has only the in-frame clones, and not every one. The table lists about 2 million clones, about 95% of them singletons. CD8 cells classed as naive were CD45RO-negative and positively selected for CCR7, excluding terminally differentiated effector memory CD45RA+ cells. The specimen sequenced was naive CD8+ T cells sorted from blood. This sequence was found in a man younger than 30 in good health.

This CDR3 reads CAWSVGTVTYNEQFF. In nucleotides, the CDR3 is TGTGCCTGGAGTGTGGGCACAGTTACCTACAATGAGCAGTTCTTC. The chain carries TRBV30 and TRBJ2-1; D remains ambiguous. The germline V gene encodes CDR1 GTSNPN and CDR2 SVGIG (reference sequence). The CDR3 contains 15 residues. V gave up 0 bases and J gave up 2 bases, with 11 bases separating them.